These 5 T cell receptor beta chains were sequenced from one sample in a study of immune cell composition in non-small cell lung cancer. Assay: immunoSEQ multiplex PCR; the TCRdb copy retains only in-frame clones and omits some. This sample has around 990 clones, with just under 80% found just once. Sample: lung tumor tissue. The source of these receptors is a human donor with non-small cell lung cancer.

The rearrangement links TRBV7-3 to TRBJ2-2; TRBD1 aligns across 11 bases. The germline CDR1 and CDR2 sequences are SGHTA and FQGTGA. Unmatched junction bases numbered 9, after V lost 5 bases and J lost 7 bases. The CDR3 is 16 residues long. CDR3 region: CASSPRTGGAVGELFF. The CDR3, as DNA: TGTGCCAGCAGCCCAAGGACAGGGGGCGCAGTCGGGGAGCTGTTTTTT. The full variable domain, in which reference TRBV7-3 and TRBJ2-2 provide the parts outside the CDR3, is GAGVSQTPSNKVTEKGKYVELRCDPISGHTALYWYRQSLGQGPEFLIYFQGTGAADDSGLPNDRFFAVRPEGSVSTLKIQRTERGDSAVYLCASSPRTGGAVGELFFGEGSRLTVL.

This sequence joins TRBV11-3 and TRBJ2-2; TRBD1 matches 9 bases. The CDR3 consists of 15 residues. Germline trimming cut 5 bases from V and 6 bases from J; bases unmatched to any gene: 7. The V gene's germline CDR1 is SGHNT and CDR2 YENEEA. The CDR3 nucleotides read TGTGCCAGCAGCACCCGACAGGGGGAGGCCGGGGAGCTGTTTTTT. The encoded protein is CASSTRQGEAGELFF.

The chain is built from TRBV6-1 and TRBJ1-1; 10 bases match TRBD1. The CDR3 is 13 residues long. Germline trimming cut 7 bases from V and 8 bases from J; bases unmatched to any gene: 7. Germline values: CDR1 MNHNS, CDR2 SASEGT. CDR3 nucleotides: TGTGCCAGCACCCCCCGGGACAGGGGAGAAGCTTTCTTT. Translated: CASTPRDRGEAFF.

This clone came up a few times. The rearrangement joins TRBV7-9 to TRBJ1-1, with D uncertain. The CDR3 has 14 residues. The germline V gene has CDR1 SEHNR and CDR2 FQNEAQ (reference sequence). Trimming removed 3 bases at V and 0 bases at J, with 8 bases between. The CDR3 nucleotides read TGTGCCAGCAGCTTGGACGGGGTGAACACTGAAGCTTTCTTT. Translated: CASSLDGVNTEAFF.

The rearrangement uses TRBV19 and TRBJ2-1; D is perhaps TRBD1 (5 bases). CDR1 LNHDA and CDR2 SQIVND come from the germline V gene (reference sequence). Trimming left V 3 bases short and J 0 bases short, with 9 bases between. There are 15 residues in the CDR3. The CDR3: CASSMMGPSYNEQFF. CDR3 DNA sequence: TGTGCCAGTAGTATGATGGGGCCCTCCTACAATGAGCAGTTCTTC.